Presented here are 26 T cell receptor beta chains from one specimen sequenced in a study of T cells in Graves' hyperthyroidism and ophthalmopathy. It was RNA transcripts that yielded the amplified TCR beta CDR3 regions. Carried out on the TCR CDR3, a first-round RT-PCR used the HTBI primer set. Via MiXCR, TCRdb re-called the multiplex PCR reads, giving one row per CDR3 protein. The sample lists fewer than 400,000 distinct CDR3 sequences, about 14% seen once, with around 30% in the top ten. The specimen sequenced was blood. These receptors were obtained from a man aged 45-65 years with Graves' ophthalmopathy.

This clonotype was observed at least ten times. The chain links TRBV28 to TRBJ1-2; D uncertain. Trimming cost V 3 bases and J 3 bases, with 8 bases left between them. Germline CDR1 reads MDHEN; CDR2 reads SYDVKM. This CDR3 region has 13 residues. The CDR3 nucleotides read TGTGCCAGCAGTTTGGCCGAGGACTATGGCTACACCTTC. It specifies CASSLAEDYGYTF.

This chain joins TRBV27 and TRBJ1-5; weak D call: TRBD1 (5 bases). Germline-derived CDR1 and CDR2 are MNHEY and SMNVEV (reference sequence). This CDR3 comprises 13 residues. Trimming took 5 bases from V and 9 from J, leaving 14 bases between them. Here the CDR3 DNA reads TGTGCCAGCAGTGGGACGGATCTTGGGCCCCAGCATTTT. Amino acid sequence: CASSGTDLGPQHF.

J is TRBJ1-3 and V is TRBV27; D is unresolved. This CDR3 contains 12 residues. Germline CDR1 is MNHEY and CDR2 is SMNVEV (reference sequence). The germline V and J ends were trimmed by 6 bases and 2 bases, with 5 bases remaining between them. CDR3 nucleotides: TGTGCCAGCAGGGGGACTGGAAACACCATATATTTT. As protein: CASRGTGNTIYF.

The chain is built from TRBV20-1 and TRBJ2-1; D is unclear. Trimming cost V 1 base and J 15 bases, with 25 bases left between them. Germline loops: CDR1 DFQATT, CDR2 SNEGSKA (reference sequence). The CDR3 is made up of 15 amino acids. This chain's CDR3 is CSARVAMHNELELFF. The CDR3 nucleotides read TGCAGTGCTAGAGTCGCGATGCACAATGAGCTTGAGTTGTTCTTC.

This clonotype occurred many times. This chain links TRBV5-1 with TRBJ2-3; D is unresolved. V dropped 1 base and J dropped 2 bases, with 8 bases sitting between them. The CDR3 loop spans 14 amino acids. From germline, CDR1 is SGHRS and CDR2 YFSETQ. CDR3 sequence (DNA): TGCGCCAGCAGCTTGTCCCACCCCACAGATACGCAGTATTTT. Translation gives CASSLSHPTDTQYF.

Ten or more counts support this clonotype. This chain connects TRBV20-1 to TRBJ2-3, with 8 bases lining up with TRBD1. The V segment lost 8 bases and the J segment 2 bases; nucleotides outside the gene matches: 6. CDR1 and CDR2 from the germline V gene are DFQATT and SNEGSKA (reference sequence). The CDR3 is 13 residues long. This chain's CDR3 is CSTQGASTDTQYF. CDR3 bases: TGCAGTACTCAGGGGGCTTCCACAGATACGCAGTATTTT.

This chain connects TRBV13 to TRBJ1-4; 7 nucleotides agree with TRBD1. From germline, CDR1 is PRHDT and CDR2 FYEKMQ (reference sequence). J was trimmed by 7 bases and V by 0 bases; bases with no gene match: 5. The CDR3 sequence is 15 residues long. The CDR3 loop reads CASSLGLQGFEKLFF. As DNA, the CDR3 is TGTGCCAGCAGCTTAGGCCTACAGGGGTTTGAAAAACTGTTTTTT.

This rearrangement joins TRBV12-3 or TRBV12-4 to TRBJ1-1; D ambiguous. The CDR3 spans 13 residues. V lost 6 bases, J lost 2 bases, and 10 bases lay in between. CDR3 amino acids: CASRIRTNTEAFF. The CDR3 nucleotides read TGTGCCAGCAGGATCAGGACTAACACTGAAGCTTTCTTT.

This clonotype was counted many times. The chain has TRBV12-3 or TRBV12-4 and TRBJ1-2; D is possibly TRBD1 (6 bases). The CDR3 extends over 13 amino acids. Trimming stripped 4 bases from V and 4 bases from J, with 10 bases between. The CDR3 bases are TGTGCCAGCAGTTCCCGACAGGCCTATGGCTACACCTTC. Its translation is CASSSRQAYGYTF.

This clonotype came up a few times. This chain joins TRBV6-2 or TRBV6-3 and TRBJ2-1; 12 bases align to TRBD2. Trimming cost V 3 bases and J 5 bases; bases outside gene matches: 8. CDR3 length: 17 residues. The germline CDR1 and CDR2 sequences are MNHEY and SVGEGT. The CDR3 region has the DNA TGTGCCAGCAGTTATCCGCTAGCGGGAGGGCCCCACAATGAGCAGTTCTTC. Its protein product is CASSYPLAGGPHNEQFF.

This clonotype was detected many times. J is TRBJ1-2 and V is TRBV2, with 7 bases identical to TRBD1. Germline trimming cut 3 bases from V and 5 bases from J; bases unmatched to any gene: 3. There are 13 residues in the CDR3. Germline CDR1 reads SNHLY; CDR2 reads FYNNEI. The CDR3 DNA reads TGTGCCAGCAGTGATAGGACAGGTTATGGCTACACCTTC. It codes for CASSDRTGYGYTF.

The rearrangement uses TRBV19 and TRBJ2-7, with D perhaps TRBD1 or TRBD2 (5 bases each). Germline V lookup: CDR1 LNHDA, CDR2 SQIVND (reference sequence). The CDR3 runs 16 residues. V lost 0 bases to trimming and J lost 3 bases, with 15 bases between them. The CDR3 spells CASSIDEGPNLYEQYF. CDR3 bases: TGTGCCAGTAGTATAGATGAGGGGCCCAACCTCTACGAGCAGTACTTC.

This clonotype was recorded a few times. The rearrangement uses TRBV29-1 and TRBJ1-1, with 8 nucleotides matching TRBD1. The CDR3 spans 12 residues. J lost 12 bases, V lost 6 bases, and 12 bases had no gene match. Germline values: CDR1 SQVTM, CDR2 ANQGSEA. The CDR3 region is CSVGDRGRETFF. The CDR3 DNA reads TGCAGCGTGGGAGACAGGGGAAGAGAGACTTTCTTT.

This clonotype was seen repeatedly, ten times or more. The CDR3 region is CASSSGDPRRAFF. The CDR3 region has the DNA TGTGCCAGCAGTTCAGGGGACCCCAGGAGAGCTTTCTTT. The chain couples TRBV28 to TRBJ1-1, with a possible D match to TRBD1 (6 bases). Per germline, CDR1 MDHEN and CDR2 SYDVKM. V was clipped by 4 bases and J by 10 bases, with 16 bases between them. The CDR3 sequence is 13 residues long.

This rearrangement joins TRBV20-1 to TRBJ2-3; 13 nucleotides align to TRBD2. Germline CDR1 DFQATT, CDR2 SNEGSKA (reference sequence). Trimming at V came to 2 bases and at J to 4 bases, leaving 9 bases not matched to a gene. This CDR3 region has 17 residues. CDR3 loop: CSARPIPGLAGSDTQYF. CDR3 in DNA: TGCAGTGCTAGACCAATACCGGGACTAGCGGGATCAGATACGCAGTATTTT.

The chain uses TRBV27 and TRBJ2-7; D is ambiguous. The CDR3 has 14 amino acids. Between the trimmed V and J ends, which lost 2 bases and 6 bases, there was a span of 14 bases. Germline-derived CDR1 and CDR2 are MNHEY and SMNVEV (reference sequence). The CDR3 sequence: CASSLLRTASEQYF. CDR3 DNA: TGTGCCAGCAGTTTACTCCGTACGGCGTCCGAGCAGTACTTC.

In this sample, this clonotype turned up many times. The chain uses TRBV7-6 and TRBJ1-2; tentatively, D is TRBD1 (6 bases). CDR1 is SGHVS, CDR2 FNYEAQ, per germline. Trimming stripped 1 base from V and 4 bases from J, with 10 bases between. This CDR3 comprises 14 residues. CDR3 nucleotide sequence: TGTGCCAGCAGCTTAGTCACAGGGACCTATGGCTACACCTTC. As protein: CASSLVTGTYGYTF.

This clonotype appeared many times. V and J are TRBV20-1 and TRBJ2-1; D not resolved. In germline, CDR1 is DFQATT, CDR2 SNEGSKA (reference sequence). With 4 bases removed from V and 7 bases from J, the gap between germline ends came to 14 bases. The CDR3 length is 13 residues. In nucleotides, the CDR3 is TGCAGTGCTAACCGCTTAGTGGGAAATGAGCAGTTCTTC. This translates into CSANRLVGNEQFF.

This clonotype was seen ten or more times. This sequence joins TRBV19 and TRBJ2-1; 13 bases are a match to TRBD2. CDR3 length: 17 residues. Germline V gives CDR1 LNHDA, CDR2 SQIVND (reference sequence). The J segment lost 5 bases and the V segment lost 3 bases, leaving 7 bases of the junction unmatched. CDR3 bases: TGTGCCAGTAGTATGAGGGGGACTAGCGGGGCCAACAATGAGCAGTTCTTC. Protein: CASSMRGTSGANNEQFF.

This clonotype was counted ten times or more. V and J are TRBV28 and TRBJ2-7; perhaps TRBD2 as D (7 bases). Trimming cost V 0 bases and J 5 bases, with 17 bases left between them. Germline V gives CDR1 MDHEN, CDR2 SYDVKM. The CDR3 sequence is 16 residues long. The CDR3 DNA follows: TGTGCCAGCAGTTTATGGGGGGGGGGCGAAAAAAACGAGCAGTACTTC. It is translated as CASSLWGGGEKNEQYF.

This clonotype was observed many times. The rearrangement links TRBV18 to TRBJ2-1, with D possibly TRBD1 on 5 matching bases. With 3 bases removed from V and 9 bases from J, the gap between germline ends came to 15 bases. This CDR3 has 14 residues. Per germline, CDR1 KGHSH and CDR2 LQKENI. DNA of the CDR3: TGTGCCAGCTCACCGTCGCAGGGCCAAGGTGAGCAGTTCTTC. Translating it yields CASSPSQGQGEQFF.

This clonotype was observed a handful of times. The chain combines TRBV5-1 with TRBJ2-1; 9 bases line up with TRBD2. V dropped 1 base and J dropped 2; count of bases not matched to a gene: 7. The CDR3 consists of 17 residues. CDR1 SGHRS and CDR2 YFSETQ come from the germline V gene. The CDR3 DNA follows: TGCGCCAGCAGCTTGATCCAGCGGGAGGTTGCCTACAATGAGCAGTTCTTC. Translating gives CASSLIQREVAYNEQFF. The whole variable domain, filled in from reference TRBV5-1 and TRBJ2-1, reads KAGVTQTPRYLIKTRGQQVTLSCSPISGHRSVSWYQQTPGQGLQFLFEYFSETQRNKGNFPGRFSGRQFSNSRSEMNVSTLELGDSALYLCASSLIQREVAYNEQFFGPGTRLTVL.

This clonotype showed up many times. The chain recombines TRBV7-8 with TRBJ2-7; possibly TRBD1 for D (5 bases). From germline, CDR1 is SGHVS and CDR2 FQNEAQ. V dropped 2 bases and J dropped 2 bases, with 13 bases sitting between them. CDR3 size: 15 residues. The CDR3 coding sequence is TGTGCCAGCAGCTTAAGGCAGGGCCCTACCTACGAGCAGTACTTC. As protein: CASSLRQGPTYEQYF.

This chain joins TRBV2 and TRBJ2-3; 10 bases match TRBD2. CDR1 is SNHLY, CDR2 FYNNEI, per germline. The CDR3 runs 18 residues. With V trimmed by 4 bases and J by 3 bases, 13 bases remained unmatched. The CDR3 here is CASSAYIPGTSATDTQYF. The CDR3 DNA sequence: TGTGCCAGCAGTGCCTACATACCGGGGACTAGCGCAACAGATACGCAGTATTTT.

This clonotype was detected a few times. DNA of the CDR3: TGCAGTGCATCGACTAGCGGGGGACTACAAGAGACCCAGTACTTC. It is translated as CSASTSGGLQETQYF. The V and J genes are TRBV20-1 and TRBJ2-5; 12 nucleotides align to TRBD2. Germline CDR1 reads DFQATT; CDR2 reads SNEGSKA (reference sequence). The CDR3 extends over 15 amino acids. Unmatched junction bases numbered 7, after V lost 6 bases and J lost 2 bases.

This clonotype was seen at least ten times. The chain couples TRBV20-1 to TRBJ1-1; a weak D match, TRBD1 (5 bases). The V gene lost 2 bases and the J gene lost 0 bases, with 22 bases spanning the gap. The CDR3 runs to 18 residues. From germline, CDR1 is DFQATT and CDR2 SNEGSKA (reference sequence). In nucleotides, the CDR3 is TGCAGTGCTAGAAGGCTTGGGGGTAGCGATGTGCTGAACACTGAAGCTTTCTTT. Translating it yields CSARRLGGSDVLNTEAFF.